This is a list of T cell receptor beta chains from one sample in a study of T-cell reconstitution after alpha-beta-depleted transplantation in children. TCRdb fed the PCR reads into MiXCR, producing one record per CDR3 protein. The sample lists 450,000 to 700,000 distinct CDR3 sequences; approximately 30% were seen once. This material consisted of PBMCs, taken before TCRalphabeta/CD19-depleted stem cell transplant. The receptor set was obtained from a boy under three years old with Wiskott-Aldrich syndrome, due to receive a stem cell transplant. The CDR3 runs from the conserved cysteine through the conserved F or W. The D gene is left open where the match is weak. Clone size is not always given. Where it is, it says once, few, many or a class for expanded clones.

D gene	V gene	CDR3 length	clone size	J gene	CDR3 DNA	CDR3 protein
TRBD2	TRBV5-1	16	few	TRBJ2-1	TGCGCCAGCAGACTGGGGGAGGGTCCAAACTACAATGAGCAGTTCTTC	CASRLGEGPNYNEQFF
.	TRBV20-1	14	.	TRBJ1-1	TGCAGTGCTAGATACCACTCAGCGAACACTGAAGCTTTCTTT	CSARYHSANTEAFF
.	TRBV5-1	16	.	TRBJ1-1	TGCGCCAGCAGCTTGGGGTCGATCTCTCTACTAGGCGAAGCTTTCTTT	CASSLGSISLLGEAFF
.	TRBV20-1	20	once	TRBJ2-6	TGCAGTGCTAGAGATCACGGGGCTTGGACAGATAACTCTGGGGCCAACGTCCTGACTTTC	CSARDHGAWTDNSGANVLTF
TRBD1	TRBV5-1	19	few	TRBJ2-7	TGCGCCAGCAGCCGCGGGACAGGGGGCAACCGGGACTATTCCTACGAGCAGTACTTC	CASSRGTGGNRDYSYEQYF
.	TRBV20-1	14	few	TRBJ2-1	TGCAGTGCTAGGTGGCGGGACGCGTACAATGAGCAGTTCTTC	CSARWRDAYNEQFF
.	TRBV27	15	few	TRBJ2-1	TGTGCCAGCACCAACCCGGGACTCGGGATCAATGAGCAGTTCTTC	CASTNPGLGINEQFF
.	TRBV24-1	15	few	TRBJ2-4	TGTGCCACCAGTGACGATAGGGGATCCAAAAACATTCAGTACTTC	CATSDDRGSKNIQYF
.	TRBV2	15	few	TRBJ1-1	TGTGCCAGCAGTGAAACACTCCAGGACGGCACTGAAGCTTTCTTT	CASSETLQDGTEAFF
.	TRBV20-1	12	few	TRBJ2-1	TGCAGTGCTAGAATGGAACACAATGAGCAGTTCTTC	CSARMEHNEQFF
.	TRBV30	15	.	TRBJ1-2	TGTGCCAGGAACGTCTTACAGACAGTGCATGATGGCTACACCTTC	CARNVLQTVHDGYTF
.	TRBV15	14	.	TRBJ2-1	TGTGCCACCAGCGCCCAGGTCTCCTACAATGAGCAGTTCTTC	CATSAQVSYNEQFF
.	TRBV5-1	15	.	TRBJ2-3	TGCGCCAGCTGCGTCAAGCGACCCTCCACAGATACGCAGTATTTT	CASCVKRPSTDTQYF
.	TRBV5-1	16	.	TRBJ2-1	TGCGCCAGCAGCTTGGGACCGGGTTCCGCCTACAATGAGCAGTTCTTC	CASSLGPGSAYNEQFF
TRBD1	TRBV6-5	14	.	TRBJ1-6	TGTGCCAGCAGCTACGGGACAGGCAATTCACCCCTCCACTTT	CASSYGTGNSPLHF
TRBD1	TRBV6-1	15	.	TRBJ2-3	TGTGCCAGCAGTAAAGGGACAGGGTTCACAGATACGCAGTATTTT	CASSKGTGFTDTQYF
.	TRBV11-2	14	.	TRBJ1-6	TGTGCCAGCAGCTTACCGGGGCGGCATTCACCCCTCCACTTT	CASSLPGRHSPLHF
TRBD2	TRBV7-2	14	.	TRBJ2-1	TGTGCCAGCAGCTTAGATTCAGCGGGAGAGGAGCAGTTCTTC	CASSLDSAGEEQFF
.	TRBV5-1	13	few	TRBJ2-7	TGCGCCAGCAGCTTAGGTAAGACCTACGAGCAGTACTTC	CASSLGKTYEQYF
TRBD1	TRBV27	14	.	TRBJ1-2	TGTGCCAGCAGCCACAGGGGACCCGGCTATGGCTACACCTTC	CASSHRGPGYGYTF